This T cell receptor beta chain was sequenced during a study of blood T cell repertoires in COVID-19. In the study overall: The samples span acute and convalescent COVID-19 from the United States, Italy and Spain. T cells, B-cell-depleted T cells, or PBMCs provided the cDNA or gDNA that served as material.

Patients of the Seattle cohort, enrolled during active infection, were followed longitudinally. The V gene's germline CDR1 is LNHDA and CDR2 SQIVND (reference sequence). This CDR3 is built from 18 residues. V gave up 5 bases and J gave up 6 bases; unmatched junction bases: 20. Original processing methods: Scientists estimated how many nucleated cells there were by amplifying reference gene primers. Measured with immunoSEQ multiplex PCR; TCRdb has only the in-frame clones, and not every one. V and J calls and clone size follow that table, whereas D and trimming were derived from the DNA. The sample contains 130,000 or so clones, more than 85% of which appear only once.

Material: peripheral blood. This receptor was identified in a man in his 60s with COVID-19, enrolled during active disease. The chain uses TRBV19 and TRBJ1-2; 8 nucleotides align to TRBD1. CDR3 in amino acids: CASSPPVEGQGRTHGYTF. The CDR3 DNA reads TGTGCCAGTAGTCCCCCAGTAGAAGGACAGGGAAGAACGCATGGCTACACCTTC.